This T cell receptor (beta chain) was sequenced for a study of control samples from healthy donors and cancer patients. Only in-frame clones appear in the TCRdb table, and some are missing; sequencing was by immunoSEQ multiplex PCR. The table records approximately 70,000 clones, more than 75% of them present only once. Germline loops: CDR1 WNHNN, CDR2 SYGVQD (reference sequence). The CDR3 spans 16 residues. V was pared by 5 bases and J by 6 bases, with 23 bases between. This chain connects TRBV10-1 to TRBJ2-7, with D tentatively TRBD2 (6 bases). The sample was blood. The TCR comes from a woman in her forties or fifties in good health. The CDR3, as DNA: TGCGCCAGCAGTCGCGAGGGACTGGGGGATTTTGGCGAGCAGTACTTC. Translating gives CASSREGLGDFGEQYF.